The rows below give T cell receptor beta chains drawn from one sample of a study of T cells in Graves' hyperthyroidism and ophthalmopathy. TCRdb ran MiXCR on the multiplex PCR reads and lists one entry per CDR3 protein. The sample contains hundreds of thousands of distinct CDR3 sequences, approximately 17% of which appear only once. The sequencing sample was made of blood. The receptors derive from a woman aged 18-29 years with Graves' ophthalmopathy. The CDR3 runs from the conserved cysteine through the conserved F or W. The D gene is left open where the match is weak. Clone size is shown for a subset of rows, as once, few, many or a class of expanded clone.

V	J	D	size	DNA	CDR3
TRBV27	TRBJ2-3	TRBD1	many	TGTGCCAGCAGTTTATTTGGACAGGGCCCAGATACGCAGTATTTT	CASSLFGQGPDTQYF
TRBV2	TRBJ2-4	-	many	TGTGCCAGCAGTGAAATCCAACTGCTCGCCAAAAACATTCAGTACTTC	CASSEIQLLAKNIQYF
TRBV28	TRBJ2-1	TRBD2	many	TGTGCCAGCAGTTTTCCATCTAGCGGGAGGGTTGAGCAGTTCTTC	CASSFPSSGRVEQFF
TRBV15	TRBJ1-1	-	few	TGTGCCACCAGCAGGGAGGATGGGACTGAAGCTTTCTTT	CATSREDGTEAFF
TRBV4-1	TRBJ1-1	-	few	TGCGCCAGCAGCCAAGAAATGACGGCCTACACTGAAGCTTTCTTT	CASSQEMTAYTEAFF
TRBV4-1	TRBJ1-2	-	few	TGCGCCAGCAGCCAAGAACCGGGGGGCCATGGCTACACCTTC	CASSQEPGGHGYTF
TRBV9	TRBJ1-6	-	few	TGTGCCAGCAGCCCCCTGGGAAATTCACCCCTCCACTTT	CASSPLGNSPLHF
TRBV6-5	TRBJ1-1	TRBD1	-	TGTGCCAGCACTCTCCAGGGGGTCGCTGAAGCTTTCTTT	CASTLQGVAEAFF
TRBV19	TRBJ1-5	-	-	TGTGCCAGTAGTATGACGCTGATCAATCAGCCCCAGCATTTT	CASSMTLINQPQHF
TRBV11-1	TRBJ2-7	-	once	TGTGCCAGCAGCTTAGACGAGGGGACGGACGAGCAGTACTTC	CASSLDEGTDEQYF
TRBV7-2	TRBJ2-7	-	many	TGTGCCAGCAGCCAACTGAGCTACGAGCAGTACTTC	CASSQLSYEQYF
TRBV3-1	TRBJ2-3	-	many	TGTGCCAGCAGCCAAGACGGACTGGGAGATACGCAGTATTTT	CASSQDGLGDTQYF
TRBV12-3/TRBV12-4	TRBJ2-3	-	many	TGTGCCAGCACCTTAGGCTGGGGGCCCACAGATACGCAGTATTTT	CASTLGWGPTDTQYF
TRBV12-3/TRBV12-4	TRBJ2-7	TRBD2	-	TGTGCCAGCAGTTTTACTAGCGGGTACAATGAGCAGTACTTC	CASSFTSGYNEQYF
TRBV5-1	TRBJ1-2	-	many	TGTGCCAGCAGCTTAGAGGGAGGGAACTATGGCTACACCTTC	CASSLEGGNYGYTF
TRBV6-1	TRBJ2-7	-	many	TGTGCCAGCAGTTCCCAAGGACAGACCTACGAGCAGTACTTC	CASSSQGQTYEQYF
TRBV27	TRBJ2-6	-	many	TGTGCCAGCCTTGGGTTCTCTGGGGCCAACGTCCTGACTTTC	CASLGFSGANVLTF
TRBV6-5	TRBJ1-2	TRBD1	-	TGTGCCAGCAGTTACCCCCGACAGGGGAGCAACTATGGCTACACCTTC	CASSYPRQGSNYGYTF
TRBV28	TRBJ2-3	-	many	TGTGCCAGCAGTTTACTGGGGGCAGTCTCTAGCACAGATACGCAGTATTTT	CASSLLGAVSSTDTQYF
TRBV27	TRBJ1-2	-	-	TGTGCCAGCAGTCCCCGAGGGCTCGGTAACTATGGCTACACCTTC	CASSPRGLGNYGYTF
TRBV20-1	TRBJ2-3	-	many	TGCAGTCCCTTTTCTAGTGGGAGATCGAATACGCAGTATTTT	CSPFSSGRSNTQYF
TRBV2	TRBJ1-6	-	few	TGTGCCAACAGTGAATGGGCTGGCAATTCACCCCTCCACTTT	CANSEWAGNSPLHF
TRBV27	TRBJ1-2	TRBD1	-	TGTGCCAGCAGTCGCGGACAGGGAAGGTCCTATGGCTACACCTTC	CASSRGQGRSYGYTF
TRBV20-1	TRBJ1-4	-	few	TGCAGTGCTAGTTGGGGAACAACTAATGAAAAACTGTTTTTT	CSASWGTTNEKLFF
TRBV7-2	TRBJ2-3	-	-	TGTGCCAGCAGCCCCCGCTCCTTCACGGATACGCAGTATTTT	CASSPRSFTDTQYF
TRBV6-1	TRBJ2-5	-	many	TGTGCCAGCAGTAACCGACACCTCCAAGAGACCCAGTACTTC	CASSNRHLQETQYF
TRBV19	TRBJ2-3	-	few	TGTGCCAGTAAGGAGCGGTCCACAGATACGCAGTATTTT	CASKERSTDTQYF
TRBV7-3	TRBJ2-3	TRBD1	many	TGTGCCAGCAGCTTAGAATCAGGGGGCACTAGCACAGATACGCAGTATTTT	CASSLESGGTSTDTQYF
TRBV25-1	TRBJ2-4	-	few	TGTGCCAGCAGTGAACTTGGAGGGCCAGGGAACATTCAGTACTTC	CASSELGGPGNIQYF
TRBV7-9	TRBJ1-1	TRBD1	many	TGTGCCAGCAGCTTCCAGGGGGCGCGAGGCACTGAAGCTTTCTTT	CASSFQGARGTEAFF
TRBV27	TRBJ1-5	-	few	TGTGCCAGCGGCTTGACAGGTTTGCAGCCCCAGCATTTT	CASGLTGLQPQHF
TRBV7-6	TRBJ1-1	TRBD1	few	TGTGCCAGCAGCCCCTTGACAGGGGTCACTGAAGCTTTCTTT	CASSPLTGVTEAFF
TRBV6-1	TRBJ2-7	-	-	TGTGCCAGCAGGAGGGGATACGAGCAGTACTTC	CASRRGYEQYF
TRBV6-5	TRBJ1-6	TRBD1	-	TGTGCCAGCAGTTACAGTCGGACAGGGTTAAATTCACCCCTCCACTTT	CASSYSRTGLNSPLHF
TRBV6-1	TRBJ2-1	-	many	TGTGCCAGCAGGTTAAGACGGGACTCCTACAATGAGCAGTTCTTC	CASRLRRDSYNEQFF
TRBV6-1	TRBJ2-7	TRBD1	few	TGTGCCAGCATAGAGGGACAGAAGTACTACGAGCAGTACTTC	CASIEGQKYYEQYF
TRBV20-1	TRBJ2-3	TRBD2	-	TGCAGTGCTAGAGAGGGACTAGCGGGAGCTACTAGCACAGATACGCAGTATTTT	CSAREGLAGATSTDTQYF
TRBV2	TRBJ1-2	-	many	TGTGCCAGCAGCCTTGAGGGGGGACGACAGAGCTATGGCTACACCTTC	CASSLEGGRQSYGYTF
TRBV2	TRBJ2-5	TRBD2	-	TGTGCCAGCAGTGAAGGGTTAGCGGGGGGTCCTCGGTTGTACTTC	CASSEGLAGGPRLYF
TRBV12-3/TRBV12-4	TRBJ2-2	-	few	TGTGCCAGCAGACGGGACCAGAACACCGGGGAGCTGTTTTTT	CASRRDQNTGELFF
TRBV30	TRBJ1-3	-	few	TGTGCCGGTACAGGAGCTCTGGTCTCTGGAAACACCATATATTTT	CAGTGALVSGNTIYF
TRBV20-1	TRBJ1-1	-	few	TGCAGTGCTAGAGATGTAAAGGGGATGAACACTGAAGCTTTCTTT	CSARDVKGMNTEAFF
TRBV29-1	TRBJ1-5	-	-	TGCAGCGTGGGGGAGGGCAGGCAGCCCCAGCATTTT	CSVGEGRQPQHF
TRBV3-1	TRBJ2-7	TRBD2	once	TGTGCCAGCAGCCCCAGGGGGGCTAGCGGGAGGGGATCGGACTACGAGCAGTGCTTC	CASSPRGASGRGSDYEQCF
TRBV2	TRBJ2-1	TRBD1	many	TGTGCCAGCAACCCGGGACAGGGGATCTACAATGAGCAGTTCTTC	CASNPGQGIYNEQFF
TRBV28	TRBJ2-1	-	many	TGTGCCAGCAGTTCGGATGAGCAGTTCTTC	CASSSDEQFF
TRBV5-1	TRBJ2-2	TRBD1	-	TGCGCCAGCAGCCCCGGGACAGGGCGTTACACCGGGGAGCTGTTTTTT	CASSPGTGRYTGELFF
TRBV27	TRBJ2-7	TRBD2	-	TGTGCCAGCAGTTTCCAGCTAGCGGTTACCTACGAGCAGTACTTC	CASSFQLAVTYEQYF
TRBV6-2/TRBV6-3	TRBJ2-3	-	few	TGTGCCAGCAGTCACCCCGTGAGGGATGGAGATACGCAGTATTTT	CASSHPVRDGDTQYF
TRBV11-2	TRBJ1-2	-	-	TGTGCCAGCAGCGGACACCAGGACAGCCAATATGGCTACACCTTC	CASSGHQDSQYGYTF
TRBV30	TRBJ1-5	-	many	TGTGCCTGGAGTGTTACGGGACGGCTGAATCAGCCCCAGCATTTT	CAWSVTGRLNQPQHF
TRBV30	TRBJ2-2	TRBD2	few	TGTGCCTGGAGTAAACTAGCGGGGGCTAACACCGGGGAGCTGTTTTTT	CAWSKLAGANTGELFF
TRBV7-6	TRBJ2-7	TRBD2	-	TGTGCCAGCACTCGGACTAGCGGGAGTAGCTACGAGCAGTACTTC	CASTRTSGSSYEQYF
TRBV29-1	TRBJ2-2	TRBD1	many	TGCAGCGTTGAAAGGGGGCGAGGCGGGGAGCTGTTTTTT	CSVERGRGGELFF
TRBV28	TRBJ2-1	-	few	TGTGCCAGCAGTTTATCAGGGGGGGGGCCCTACAATGAGCAGTTCTTC	CASSLSGGGPYNEQFF
TRBV6-2/TRBV6-3	TRBJ1-2	TRBD1	many	TGTGCCAGCAGGCCCCTAGAAGGGGGCGACTATGGCTACACCTTC	CASRPLEGGDYGYTF
TRBV28	TRBJ2-1	-	many	TGTGCCAGCAGTTTGGGTCTCGGGGCGGGGGCCGGAGCTATATTTCCGCCCTACAATGAGCAGTTCTTC	CASSLGLGAGAGAIFPPYNEQFF
TRBV5-1	TRBJ2-3	-	-	TGCGCCAGCAGCCTACGTGCAGCCGACACAGATACGCAGTATTTT	CASSLRAADTDTQYF
TRBV28	TRBJ1-1	TRBD1	-	TGTGCCAGCAGTTTTGCGGGACAGGGGAACACTGAAGCTTTCTTT	CASSFAGQGNTEAFF
TRBV30	TRBJ1-1	-	many	TGTGCCTGGGCAGGGACTAGAGAAGCTTTCTTT	CAWAGTREAFF